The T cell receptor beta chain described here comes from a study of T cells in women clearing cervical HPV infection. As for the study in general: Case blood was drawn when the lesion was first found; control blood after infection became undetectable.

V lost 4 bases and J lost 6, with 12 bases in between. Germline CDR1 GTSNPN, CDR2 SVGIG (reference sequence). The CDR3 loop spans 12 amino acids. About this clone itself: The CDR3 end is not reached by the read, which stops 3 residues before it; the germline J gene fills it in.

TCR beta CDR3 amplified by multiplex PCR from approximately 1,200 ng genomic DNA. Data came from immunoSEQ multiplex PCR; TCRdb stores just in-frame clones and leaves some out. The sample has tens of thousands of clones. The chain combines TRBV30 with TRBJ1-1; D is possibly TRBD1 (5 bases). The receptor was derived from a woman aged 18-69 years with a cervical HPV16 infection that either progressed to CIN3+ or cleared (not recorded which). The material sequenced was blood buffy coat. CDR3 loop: CAWKKGGAEAFF. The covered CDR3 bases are TGTGCCTGGAAAAAGGGAGGGGCTGAA.